The 21 T cell receptor beta chains given below trace back to one sample, sequenced in a study of control samples from healthy donors and cancer patients. Some clones are missing from TCRdb's copy, which holds only in-frame ones; the method was immunoSEQ multiplex PCR. The data contain about 49,000 clones, around 85% of them seen just once; the ten biggest clones take up around 2.8%. The material sequenced was PBMCs. These receptor sequences come from a woman aged 45-65 years with lung cancer.

J is TRBJ1-1 and V is TRBV4-3, with D unclear. This CDR3 is built from 13 residues. Germline CDR1 is LGHNA and CDR2 is YSLEER. Trimming took off 0 bases at V and 11 bases at J, with 13 bases between the two ends. CDR3 residues: CASSQDIHGTAFF. The CDR3 DNA sequence: TGCGCCAGCAGCCAAGACATCCACGGTACGGCTTTCTTT.

This chain connects TRBV29-1 to TRBJ1-2; D call uncertain. Germline values: CDR1 SQVTM, CDR2 ANQGSEA. The CDR3 spans 11 residues. The ends were cut back, 6 bases at V and 8 bases at J, with 13 bases in the middle. The CDR3, as DNA: TGCAGCGTCGCCCCCATAGCGGGCTACACCTTC. This gives the protein CSVAPIAGYTF.

This chain links TRBV12-3 or TRBV12-4 with TRBJ1-2, with D maybe TRBD1 (6 bases). Trimming took 6 bases from V and 7 from J, leaving 15 bases between them. The CDR3 runs to 13 residues. In DNA, the CDR3 is TGTGCCAGCAGCCCGCTAGGGGGAAGTGGCTACACCTTC. Translation gives CASSPLGGSGYTF.

The V and J genes are TRBV14 and TRBJ1-1, with 7 bases that match TRBD1. The V and J ends lost 5 bases and 3 bases, in that order; junction bases with no gene match: 18. In germline, CDR1 is SGHDN, CDR2 FVKESK. The CDR3 covers 18 residues. The CDR3 spells CASSRQGLQTRFYTEAFF. The CDR3 nucleotides read TGTGCCAGCAGCAGACAGGGTTTGCAGACGAGATTTTACACTGAAGCTTTCTTT.

This chain uses TRBV5-1 with TRBJ2-3, with no clear D. From germline, CDR1 is SGHRS and CDR2 YFSETQ. The CDR3 runs 15 residues. Trimming pared 4 bases from V and 6 bases from J, leaving 18 bases between. CDR3 sequence reads: CASSPLPATPDTQYF. The CDR3 DNA sequence: TGCGCCAGCAGCCCCCTGCCCGCAACGCCCGATACGCAGTATTTT.

The chain joins TRBV7-8 to TRBJ1-5, with D uncertain. The V gene's germline CDR1 is SGHVS and CDR2 FQNEAQ. This CDR3 contains 13 residues. Trimming cost V 2 bases and J 11 bases, with 13 bases left between them. CDR3 DNA: TGTGCCAGCAGCTTATTCCGGATTGAAGCCCAGCATTTT. Translation gives CASSLFRIEAQHF. Full variable domain (outside the CDR3, taken from reference TRBV7-8 and TRBJ1-5): GAGVSQSPRYKVAKRGQDVALRCDPISGHVSLFWYQQALGQGPEFLTYFQNEAQLDKSGLPSDRFFAERPEGSVSTLKIQRTQQEDSAVYLCASSLFRIEAQHFGDGTRLSIL.

The gene calls are TRBV5-4 and TRBJ1-4, with 7 bases matching TRBD1. Unmatched junction bases numbered 4, after V lost 2 bases and J lost 0 bases. Germline assignment: CDR1 SGHNT and CDR2 YYREEE (reference sequence). The CDR3 loop spans 16 amino acids. CDR3 sequence (DNA): TGTGCCAGCAGCTTCCGACAGGGCCCAACTAATGAAAAACTGTTTTTT. The encoded protein is CASSFRQGPTNEKLFF.

The chain links TRBV24-1 to TRBJ1-2; D ambiguous. Trimming left V 1 base short and J 10 bases short, with 9 bases between. The germline gives CDR1 KGHDR, CDR2 SFDVKD. The CDR3 has 12 residues. The CDR3 DNA sequence: TGTGCCACCAGTGATTTCACAGAGCACTACACCTTC. It is translated as CATSDFTEHYTF.

This clone was counted once. The gene calls are TRBV7-7 and TRBJ2-5; 8 bases agree with TRBD2. This CDR3 is built from 20 residues. Unmatched junction bases numbered 17, after V lost 1 base and J lost 1 base. Germline lookup yields CDR1 SSHAT and CDR2 FNYEAQ (reference sequence). CDR3 sequence reads: CASSLDSPIRAGALQETQYF. CDR3 DNA: TGTGCCAGCAGCTTAGATTCCCCTATTCGAGCGGGGGCCCTCCAAGAGACCCAGTACTTC.

The chain is built from TRBV7-9 and TRBJ2-7; possibly TRBD2 for D (7 bases). CDR1 and CDR2 from the germline V gene are SEHNR and FQNEAQ (reference sequence). The V end was cut by 5 bases, the J end by 5 bases, with 13 bases between. The CDR3 is made up of 13 amino acids. In DNA, the CDR3 is TGTGCCAGCAGCCCGTGGGGGGGCGACGAGCAGTACTTC. Residues: CASSPWGGDEQYF.

This clone turned up a few times. CDR3: CASSQVVIREGEQFF. Here the CDR3 DNA reads TGCGCCAGCAGCCAAGTAGTTATACGGGAGGGTGAGCAGTTCTTC. V gene TRBV4-3 combines with J gene TRBJ2-1, with 8 bases lining up with TRBD2. Germline V CDR1 and CDR2: LGHNA, YSLEER. This CDR3 comprises 15 residues. V dropped 1 base and J dropped 9; count of bases not matched to a gene: 8.

The rearrangement links TRBV7-9 to TRBJ1-5; D is ambiguous. The V end was cut by 1 base, the J end by 10 bases, with 11 bases between. This CDR3 has 13 amino acids. Per the germline V gene, CDR1 is SEHNR and CDR2 is FQNEAQ (reference sequence). The CDR3 nucleotides read TGTGCCAGCAGCTTAGAACTTAATACCCCCCAGCATTTT. Protein sequence: CASSLELNTPQHF.

This chain joins TRBV7-2 and TRBJ1-5; 7 bases are a match to TRBD1. The V gene end was trimmed by 7 bases and the J gene end by 5 bases; junction bases not matched to a gene: 5. Germline loops: CDR1 SGHTA, CDR2 FQGNSA. This CDR3 has 13 amino acids. The CDR3 reads CASNRDRDQPQHF. The CDR3 region has the DNA TGTGCCAGCAACAGGGACAGAGATCAGCCCCAGCATTTT.

V is TRBV29-1 and J is TRBJ1-2; D not resolved. The CDR3 length is 13 residues. The germline V gene has CDR1 SQVTM and CDR2 ANQGSEA. Trimming removed 7 bases from V and 3 bases from J, with 15 bases in between. CDR3 sequence reads: CSAVGRGDYGYTF. CDR3 sequence (DNA): TGCAGCGCCGTAGGGAGAGGAGACTATGGCTACACCTTC.

The chain couples TRBV4-3 to TRBJ1-6, with D perhaps TRBD1 (6 bases). The CDR3 has 14 residues. In germline, CDR1 is LGHNA, CDR2 YSLEER. Trimming took off 4 bases at V and 6 bases at J, with 10 bases between the two ends. CDR3 nucleotides: TGCGCCAGCAGCCTCACCAGGGGTAATTCACCCCTCCACTTT. The encoded protein is CASSLTRGNSPLHF.

The chain uses TRBV23-1 and TRBJ1-2, with D maybe TRBD1 (5 bases). TRBV23-1 is an ORF; its function is uncertain. The CDR3 has 15 residues. The germline V and J ends were trimmed by 0 bases and 5 bases, with 13 bases remaining between them. The CDR3 coding sequence is TGCGCCAGCAGTCAATCGGGCAGGGCCTCTTATGGCTACACCTTC. Its translation: CASSQSGRASYGYTF.

This sequence joins TRBV7-2 and TRBJ1-3; D remains unclear. The CDR3 sequence is 12 residues long. Trimming took 5 bases from V and 12 from J, leaving 14 bases between them. The germline V gene encodes CDR1 SGHTA and CDR2 FQGNSA. The CDR3 DNA reads TGTGCCAGCAGCGCATCGACTGAAATCATATATTTT. Protein: CASSASTEIIYF.

With regard to this clone: Additional DNA sequences in this sample encode the identical CDR3. The rearrangement uses TRBV6-5 and TRBJ1-1; D may be TRBD1 (5 bases). Deletions cut 0 bases from V and 3 bases from J, with 11 bases between. Germline CDR1 is MNHEY and CDR2 is SVGAGI. This CDR3 spans 15 amino acids. CDR3 in DNA: TGTGCCAGCAGTTACTCGCCCGGGGGGGACACTGAAGCTTTCTTT. Translated, it gives CASSYSPGGDTEAFF.

The chain has TRBV6-2 or TRBV6-3 and TRBJ1-6; a weak D match, TRBD1 (5 bases). Germline lookup yields CDR1 MNHEY and CDR2 SVGEGT. This CDR3 region has 15 residues. Trimming cost V 3 bases and J 9 bases, with 15 bases left between them. The CDR3 DNA reads as TGTGCCAGCAGTTATGGGGACGGCCGTACTTCACCCCTCCACTTT. It encodes CASSYGDGRTSPLHF.

The chain carries TRBV3-1 (or the pseudogene TRBV3-2) and TRBJ1-2; D unresolved. The V gene's germline CDR1 is LGHDT and CDR2 YNNKEL (reference sequence). Trimming stripped 2 bases from V and 8 bases from J, with 9 bases between. CDR3 size: 12 residues. In DNA form, the CDR3 reads TGTGCCAGCAGCCAATCAGTCTGGGGCTACACCTTC. The encoded protein is CASSQSVWGYTF.

The CDR3 spells CATSDRGTRQGTQPQHF. The DNA of the CDR3 is TGTGCCACCAGTGATCGTGGGACGAGGCAAGGCACTCAGCCCCAGCATTTT. This rearrangement joins TRBV24-1 to TRBJ1-5, with D tentatively TRBD1 (5 bases). Germline V gives CDR1 KGHDR, CDR2 SFDVKD. The V gene lost 3 bases and the J gene lost 6 bases, with 20 bases spanning the gap. The CDR3 consists of 17 residues.